The present entry profiles one T cell receptor beta chain with its context. The sample comes from a study of shared clonotypes between healthy human individuals. Sequencing used immunoSEQ multiplex PCR; TCRdb keeps in-frame clones, though not all of them. This table has over a million clones, about 98.5% appearing once. CDR1 and CDR2 from the germline V gene are MGHDK and SYGVNS. Trimming pared 3 bases from V and 1 base from J, leaving 9 bases between. This CDR3 spans 14 amino acids. The V call is TRBV25-1, the J call TRBJ2-5; D is possibly TRBD1 (5 bases). Specimen: naive CD4+ T cells sorted from blood. Subset given: CD45RA+ positively selected. The origin of this receptor is a man under 40 in good health. This CDR3 reads CASSDPRVQETQYF. CDR3 in DNA: TGTGCCAGCAGTGATCCCAGGGTCCAAGAGACCCAGTACTTC.